The sequence of this TCR beta chain was determined in a study of blood T cell repertoires in COVID-19. Whole-study context: Collection of acute and convalescent COVID-19 samples took place in the United States, Italy and Spain.

The V end was cut by 5 bases, the J end by 5 bases, with 13 bases between. The CDR3 has 13 residues. Germline assignment: CDR1 SGHRS and CDR2 YFSETQ. Per the authors' pipeline: Reference gene primer amplification gave estimated nucleated cell counts. Only in-frame clones appear in the TCRdb table, and some are missing; sequencing was by immunoSEQ multiplex PCR. V and J calls and clone size are given by that table; D and trimming were obtained from the DNA. The sample contains approximately 150,000 clones, around 81% of which appear only once. Sequenced sample: peripheral blood. The receptor's source is a human donor in a cohort sampled during active COVID-19. The chain carries TRBV5-1 and TRBJ1-1; a weak D match, TRBD1 (6 bases). The CDR3 region has the DNA TGCGCCAGCAGAAAACAGGGAGAGACTGAAGCTTTCTTT. It is translated as CASRKQGETEAFF.